The T cell receptor (beta chain) under discussion was sequenced for a study of CD8 T cells in ankylosing spondylitis. As the method for making TCR beta libraries, quantitative 5'-RACE with molecular barcodes was used. TCRdb recomputed calls from the 5' RACE reads with MiXCR, one row per CDR3 protein. This table holds approximately 550,000 distinct CDR3 sequences, about 13% found once. In germline, CDR1 is SQVTM, CDR2 ANQGSEA. The CDR3 is made up of 13 amino acids. Deletions cut 6 bases from V and 0 bases from J, with 11 bases between. This clonotype was observed a handful of times. What it binds is not known. Notes on the study in general: Those disease-linked clones were CD8+; they were also relatively rare in peripheral blood. Ankylosing spondylitis blood appeared to be characterized by a TCR beta motif of several highly homologous variants.

The chain combines TRBV29-1 with TRBJ1-2; D unclear. Sequencing was carried out using blood, either unsorted or a sorted T cell fraction (not recorded which). The clonotype was recovered from a male donor with ankylosing spondylitis. CDR3 DNA: TGCAGCGTATACGACGGTGCTAACTATGGCTACACCTTC. As protein: CSVYDGANYGYTF. Together with reference TRBV29-1 and TRBJ1-2, the CDR3 gives the full variable domain: SAVISQKPSRDICQRGTSLTIQCQVDSQVTMMFWYRQQPGQSLTLIATANQGSEATYESGFVIDKFPISRPNLTFSTLTVSNMSPEDSSIYLCSVYDGANYGYTFGSGTRLTVV.